The clone carrying this TCR beta chain was seen at least ten times. These data come from a study of T cells in Graves' hyperthyroidism and ophthalmopathy. RNA transcripts yielded amplified TCR beta CDR3 regions. A first-round RT-PCR of the TCR CDR3 used the HTBI primer set. TCRdb called the multiplex PCR reads again in MiXCR, with one record for every CDR3 protein. The sample yields about 400,000 distinct CDR3 sequences, roughly 15% seen once. Germline lookup yields CDR1 MNHEY and CDR2 SVGEGT. After removal of 6 bases from V and 4 bases from J, the junction contained 6 bases not matched to a gene. The CDR3 has 14 residues. Active moderate-to-severe ophthalmopathy, Clinical Activity Score at least 3, NOSPECS at least 4, under 3 months' duration.

The V gene is TRBV6-2 or TRBV6-3, the J gene TRBJ2-7, with TRBD2 identical over 10 bases. The sequence came from a woman aged 55-69 years with Graves' ophthalmopathy. Input material: blood. The CDR3 nucleotides read TGTGCCAGCAGCGCTAGCGGGAGTTCGTACGAGCAGTACTTC. Protein: CASSASGSSYEQYF.